This T cell receptor (beta chain) originates from a study of PD-L1 blockade in urothelial cancer. For the study at large: Patients with male sex and bladder-origin urothelial cancer accounted for most of the roughly 29 enrolled. Study observations and caveats: Better survival was predicted by below-median pretreatment blood TCR clonality.

Generated by immunoSEQ multiplex PCR, the TCRdb table keeps only in-frame clones and is missing some. The table includes 70,000 or so clones, 85% to 90% detected once. Comment on this clone: Its specificity is not known.

Patients in the study were battling locally advanced or metastatic urothelial carcinoma. Each patient gave between 1 and 8 samples, pretreatment and on-treatment. V was shortened by 10 bases and J by 5 bases, with 15 bases between the two germline ends. The length of the CDR3 is 13 residues. Germline CDR1 is MNHNS and CDR2 is SASEGT. The clonotype was recovered from a man in his sixties with urothelial cancer. J is TRBJ1-5 and V is TRBV6-1; possible D gene TRBD1, 6 bases. The sample in question was PBMCs, obtained around atezolizumab (anti-PD-L1) treatment. As DNA, the CDR3 is TGTGCCACCTCACAGGGTTTCGATCAGCCCCAGCATTTT. It encodes CATSQGFDQPQHF.